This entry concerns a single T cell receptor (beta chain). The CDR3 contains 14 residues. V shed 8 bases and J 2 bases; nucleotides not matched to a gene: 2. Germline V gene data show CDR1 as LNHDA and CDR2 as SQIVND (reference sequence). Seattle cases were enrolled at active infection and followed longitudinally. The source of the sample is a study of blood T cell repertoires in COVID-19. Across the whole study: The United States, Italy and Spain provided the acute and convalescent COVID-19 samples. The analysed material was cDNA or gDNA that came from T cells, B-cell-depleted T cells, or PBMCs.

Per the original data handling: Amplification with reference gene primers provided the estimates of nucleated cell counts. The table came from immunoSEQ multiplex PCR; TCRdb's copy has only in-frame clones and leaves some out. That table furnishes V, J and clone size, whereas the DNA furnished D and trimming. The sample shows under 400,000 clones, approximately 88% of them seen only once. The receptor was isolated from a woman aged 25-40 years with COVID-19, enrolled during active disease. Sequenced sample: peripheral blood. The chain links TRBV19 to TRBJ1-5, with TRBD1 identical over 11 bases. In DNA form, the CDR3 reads TGTGCCAGTGAGGACAGGGGGCGCAATCAGCCCCAGCATTTT. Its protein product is CASEDRGRNQPQHF.